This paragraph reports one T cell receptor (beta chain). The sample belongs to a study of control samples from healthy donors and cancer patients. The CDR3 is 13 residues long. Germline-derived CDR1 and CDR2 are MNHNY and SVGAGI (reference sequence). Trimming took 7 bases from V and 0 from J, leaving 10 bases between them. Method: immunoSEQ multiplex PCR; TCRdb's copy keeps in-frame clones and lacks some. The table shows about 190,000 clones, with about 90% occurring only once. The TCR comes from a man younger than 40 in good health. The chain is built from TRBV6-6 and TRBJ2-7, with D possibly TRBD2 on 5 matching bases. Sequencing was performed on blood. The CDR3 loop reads CASNLGSSYEQYF. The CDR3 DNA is TGTGCCAGCAACCTAGGGAGCTCCTACGAGCAGTACTTC.